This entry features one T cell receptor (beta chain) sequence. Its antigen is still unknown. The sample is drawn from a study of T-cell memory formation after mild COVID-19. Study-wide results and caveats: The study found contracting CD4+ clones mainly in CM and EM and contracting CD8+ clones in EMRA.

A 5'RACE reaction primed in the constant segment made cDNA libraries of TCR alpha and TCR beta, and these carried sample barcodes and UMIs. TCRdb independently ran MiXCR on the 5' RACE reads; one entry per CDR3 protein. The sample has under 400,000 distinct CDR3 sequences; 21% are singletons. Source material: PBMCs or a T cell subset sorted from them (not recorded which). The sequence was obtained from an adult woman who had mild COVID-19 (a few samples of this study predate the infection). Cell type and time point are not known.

In DNA, the CDR3 is TGTGCCAGCAGCTTAGCGCTAGCGGGAATCTACGAGCAGTACTTC. Translated, it gives CASSLALAGIYEQYF. V and J are TRBV11-2 and TRBJ2-7; 9 bases fit TRBD2. CDR3 length: 15 amino acids. Looked up from germline, CDR1 is SGHAT and CDR2 is FQNNGV. J gave up 3 bases and V 1 base, and 4 bases lay outside the gene matches.